These T cell receptor beta chains were read from a single sample in a study of blood T cell repertoires in COVID-19. Only in-frame clones appear in the TCRdb table, and some are missing; sequencing was by immunoSEQ multiplex PCR. The sample lists over 150,000 clones, about 88% occurring once. The sample consisted of peripheral blood. The receptors here all came from a woman aged 60 to 75 with COVID-19, enrolled during active disease. CDR3s include the opening cysteine and the closing phenylalanine or tryptophan. D genes are given only for firm matches. Only some rows state a clone size, as once, few, many or a class for expanded clones.

cdr3_aa: CASKTNTNEKLFF
cdr3_nt: TGTGCCAGCAAGACAAATACTAATGAAAAACTGTTTTTT
v_call: TRBV19
j_call: TRBJ1-4
clone_size: few
d_call: .
cdr3_length: 13

cdr3_aa: CASSLGQAEQFF
cdr3_nt: TGCGCCAGCAGCTTAGGACAGGCTGAGCAGTTCTTC
v_call: TRBV5-1
j_call: TRBJ2-1
clone_size: .
d_call: TRBD1
cdr3_length: 12

cdr3_aa: CASSPGQANNEKLFF
cdr3_nt: TGCGCCAGCAGCCCCGGACAGGCGAATAATGAAAAACTGTTTTTT
v_call: TRBV5-1
j_call: TRBJ1-4
clone_size: few
d_call: TRBD1
cdr3_length: 15

cdr3_aa: CASSYSGQGMSNQPQHF
cdr3_nt: TGTGCCAGCAGTTACTCGGGACAGGGGATGAGCAATCAGCCCCAGCATTTT
v_call: TRBV6-2/TRBV6-3
j_call: TRBJ1-5
clone_size: .
d_call: TRBD1
cdr3_length: 17

cdr3_aa: CASSSGQGENIQYF
cdr3_nt: TGCGCCAGCAGCTCCGGACAGGGGGAAAACATTCAGTACTTC
v_call: TRBV5-1
j_call: TRBJ2-4
clone_size: .
d_call: TRBD1
cdr3_length: 14

cdr3_aa: CSVEGQGTEKLFF
cdr3_nt: TGCAGCGTTGAGGGGCAGGGAACGGAAAAACTGTTTTTT
v_call: TRBV29-1
j_call: TRBJ1-4
clone_size: .
d_call: .
cdr3_length: 13

cdr3_aa: CASSRRSRADSYNEQFF
cdr3_nt: TGTGCCAGCAGCCGACGGAGCCGAGCGGACTCCTACAATGAGCAGTTCTTC
v_call: TRBV11-2
j_call: TRBJ2-1
clone_size: .
d_call: .
cdr3_length: 17

cdr3_aa: CASSSEGDTEAFF
cdr3_nt: TGTGCCAGCAGCTCGGAGGGCGACACTGAAGCTTTCTTT
v_call: TRBV11-3
j_call: TRBJ1-1
clone_size: .
d_call: .
cdr3_length: 13

cdr3_aa: CASSRAGGTEAFF
cdr3_nt: TGTGCCAGTAGTAGGGCAGGGGGCACTGAAGCTTTCTTT
v_call: TRBV19
j_call: TRBJ1-1
clone_size: .
d_call: TRBD1
cdr3_length: 13

cdr3_aa: CASREDSSYNSPLHF
cdr3_nt: TGTGCCAGCAGGGAGGACAGTTCCTATAATTCACCCCTCCACTTT
v_call: TRBV2
j_call: TRBJ1-6
clone_size: once
d_call: .
cdr3_length: 15

cdr3_aa: CASSRGTGGEKLFF
cdr3_nt: TGCGCCAGCAGCCGCGGGACGGGCGGTGAAAAACTGTTTTTT
v_call: TRBV5-1
j_call: TRBJ1-4
clone_size: .
d_call: .
cdr3_length: 14

cdr3_aa: CASSLGGTLGTEAFF
cdr3_nt: TGCGCCAGCAGCTTGGGAGGGACACTTGGCACTGAAGCTTTCTTT
v_call: TRBV5-1
j_call: TRBJ1-1
clone_size: once
d_call: .
cdr3_length: 15

cdr3_aa: CASSRGMGSYEQYF
cdr3_nt: TGTGCCAGCAGCAGGGGTATGGGGTCCTACGAGCAGTACTTC
v_call: TRBV7-8
j_call: TRBJ2-7
clone_size: .
d_call: .
cdr3_length: 14

cdr3_aa: CASSLATEYTGELFF
cdr3_nt: TGCGCCAGCAGCTTGGCTACAGAATACACCGGGGAGCTGTTTTTT
v_call: TRBV5-1
j_call: TRBJ2-2
clone_size: few
d_call: .
cdr3_length: 15

cdr3_aa: CSVEGTGTNYGYTF
cdr3_nt: TGCAGCGTTGAAGGGACAGGGACAAACTATGGCTACACCTTC
v_call: TRBV29-1
j_call: TRBJ1-2
clone_size: once
d_call: TRBD1
cdr3_length: 14

cdr3_aa: CASSEKTGQGGNTIYF
cdr3_nt: TGTGCCAGCTCAGAAAAAACGGGACAGGGAGGAAACACCATATATTTT
v_call: TRBV18
j_call: TRBJ1-3
clone_size: many
d_call: TRBD1
cdr3_length: 16

cdr3_aa: CASRLTSGTDTQYF
cdr3_nt: TGTGCCAGCAGACTGACTAGCGGCACAGATACGCAGTATTTT
v_call: TRBV2
j_call: TRBJ2-3
clone_size: .
d_call: TRBD2
cdr3_length: 14

cdr3_aa: CASSPHRGTEAFF
cdr3_nt: TGTGCCAGCAGCCCCCACAGGGGAACTGAAGCTTTCTTT
v_call: TRBV11-3
j_call: TRBJ1-1
clone_size: .
d_call: TRBD1
cdr3_length: 13

cdr3_aa: CASSLAGGLNEQYF
cdr3_nt: TGTGCCAGCAGCTTAGCGGGAGGGCTAAACGAGCAGTACTTC
v_call: TRBV13
j_call: TRBJ2-7
clone_size: once
d_call: TRBD2
cdr3_length: 14

cdr3_aa: CASSSDLNFNTDTQYF
cdr3_nt: TGCGCCAGCAGCTCGGACTTAAACTTCAACACAGATACGCAGTATTTT
v_call: TRBV5-1
j_call: TRBJ2-3
clone_size: .
d_call: .
cdr3_length: 16

cdr3_aa: CASSFPTGGNTEAFF
cdr3_nt: TGTGCCAGCAGCTTCCCGACAGGGGGGAACACTGAAGCTTTCTTT
v_call: TRBV11-2
j_call: TRBJ1-1
clone_size: few
d_call: TRBD1
cdr3_length: 15

cdr3_aa: CASSQAREEAFF
cdr3_nt: TGTGCCAGCAGCCAAGCACGAGAAGAAGCTTTCTTT
v_call: TRBV3-1/TRBV3-2
j_call: TRBJ1-1
clone_size: .
d_call: .
cdr3_length: 12

cdr3_aa: CASSAPSGRYNEQFF
cdr3_nt: TGTGCCAGCAGCGCCCCTAGCGGGAGATACAATGAGCAGTTCTTC
v_call: TRBV2
j_call: TRBJ2-1
clone_size: .
d_call: TRBD2
cdr3_length: 15

cdr3_aa: CASSAGGASGNTIYF
cdr3_nt: TGTGCCAGTAGCGCAGGGGGCGCGTCTGGAAACACCATATATTTT
v_call: TRBV19
j_call: TRBJ1-3
clone_size: once
d_call: TRBD1
cdr3_length: 15

cdr3_aa: CASSLGVGMSNEQYF
cdr3_nt: TGTGCCAGCAGCTTAGGGGTCGGGATGTCGAACGAGCAGTACTTC
v_call: TRBV7-9
j_call: TRBJ2-7
clone_size: few
d_call: .
cdr3_length: 15

cdr3_aa: CASSLAQGRLGTGELFF
cdr3_nt: TGTGCCAGCAGCTTGGCCCAGGGGCGGCTGGGCACCGGGGAGCTGTTTTTT
v_call: TRBV5-4
j_call: TRBJ2-2
clone_size: few
d_call: .
cdr3_length: 17

cdr3_aa: CASSRAGGMVWTEAFF
cdr3_nt: TGTGCCAGCTCACGAGCGGGGGGGATGGTGTGGACTGAAGCTTTCTTT
v_call: TRBV18
j_call: TRBJ1-1
clone_size: .
d_call: .
cdr3_length: 16

cdr3_aa: CASSSGVRTEAFF
cdr3_nt: TGTGCCAGCAGCTCAGGGGTACGCACTGAAGCTTTCTTT
v_call: TRBV7-3
j_call: TRBJ1-1
clone_size: .
d_call: .
cdr3_length: 13

cdr3_aa: CASSLVLAGGPSYDNEQFF
cdr3_nt: TGTGCCAGCAGCTTAGTTCTAGCGGGAGGGCCCTCGTACGACAATGAGCAGTTCTTC
v_call: TRBV7-8
j_call: TRBJ2-1
clone_size: .
d_call: TRBD2
cdr3_length: 19

cdr3_aa: CASNSDRLNTEAFF
cdr3_nt: TGTGCCAGCAATTCGGACAGGCTTAACACTGAAGCTTTCTTT
v_call: TRBV2
j_call: TRBJ1-1
clone_size: .
d_call: TRBD1
cdr3_length: 14

cdr3_aa: CASSPLAGADNSGNTIYF
cdr3_nt: TGTGCCAGCTCACCATTGGCAGGGGCAGATAACTCTGGAAACACCATATATTTT
v_call: TRBV18
j_call: TRBJ1-3
clone_size: .
d_call: .
cdr3_length: 18

cdr3_aa: CASSSGQGRSTEAFF
cdr3_nt: TGTGCCAGCAGTTCGGGACAGGGAAGGTCCACTGAAGCTTTCTTT
v_call: TRBV6-4
j_call: TRBJ1-1
clone_size: .
d_call: TRBD1
cdr3_length: 15

cdr3_aa: CASSLRDRGSPSTDTQYF
cdr3_nt: TGCGCCAGCAGCTTGCGGGACAGGGGGTCCCCTAGCACAGATACGCAGTATTTT
v_call: TRBV5-1
j_call: TRBJ2-3
clone_size: .
d_call: TRBD1
cdr3_length: 18

cdr3_aa: CASSRRAGGANVLTF
cdr3_nt: TGTGCCAGTAGTAGGAGGGCGGGAGGGGCCAACGTCCTGACTTTC
v_call: TRBV19
j_call: TRBJ2-6
clone_size: .
d_call: .
cdr3_length: 15

cdr3_aa: CASSLSLMNTEAFF
cdr3_nt: TGCGCCAGCAGCTTGTCGTTAATGAACACTGAAGCTTTCTTT
v_call: TRBV5-1
j_call: TRBJ1-1
clone_size: .
d_call: .
cdr3_length: 14

cdr3_aa: CASSWTGANNSPLHF
cdr3_nt: TGTGCCAGCAGTTGGACAGGGGCCAATAATTCACCCCTCCACTTT
v_call: TRBV5-5
j_call: TRBJ1-6
clone_size: .
d_call: TRBD1
cdr3_length: 15

cdr3_aa: CASSPGTGGAQYF
cdr3_nt: TGTGCCAGCAGCCCCGGGACAGGAGGGGCCCAGTACTTC
v_call: TRBV14
j_call: TRBJ2-5
clone_size: .
d_call: TRBD1
cdr3_length: 13

cdr3_aa: CAWRPLSQNGYTF
cdr3_nt: TGTGCCTGGAGGCCTTTATCCCAGAATGGCTACACCTTC
v_call: TRBV30
j_call: TRBJ1-2
clone_size: .
d_call: .
cdr3_length: 13

cdr3_aa: CATSDTGTNPEQFF
cdr3_nt: TGTGCCACCAGTGATACAGGAACAAACCCTGAGCAGTTCTTC
v_call: TRBV24-1
j_call: TRBJ2-1
clone_size: .
d_call: .
cdr3_length: 14

cdr3_aa: CASSSPGLQETQYF
cdr3_nt: TGTGCCAGCAGTTCTCCGGGACTCCAAGAGACCCAGTACTTC
v_call: TRBV2
j_call: TRBJ2-5
clone_size: .
d_call: .
cdr3_length: 14

cdr3_aa: CASSLRGGLNTEAFF
cdr3_nt: TGTGCCAGCAGCTTACGTGGAGGTTTGAACACTGAAGCTTTCTTT
v_call: TRBV7-9
j_call: TRBJ1-1
clone_size: once
d_call: .
cdr3_length: 15

cdr3_aa: CASSLSQASPSNYGYTF
cdr3_nt: TGTGCCAGCAGCTTAAGCCAGGCCTCCCCTTCTAACTATGGCTACACCTTC
v_call: TRBV7-9
j_call: TRBJ1-2
clone_size: .
d_call: .
cdr3_length: 17

cdr3_aa: CASSPSWLALSYEQYF
cdr3_nt: TGTGCCAGCAGCCCCTCGTGGCTAGCGCTATCCTACGAGCAGTACTTC
v_call: TRBV28
j_call: TRBJ2-7
clone_size: medium-sized
d_call: .
cdr3_length: 16

cdr3_aa: CASSMTSSTAYGYTF
cdr3_nt: TGTGCCAGTAGTATGACGTCTTCGACAGCCTATGGCTACACCTTC
v_call: TRBV19
j_call: TRBJ1-2
clone_size: once
d_call: .
cdr3_length: 15

cdr3_aa: CAISEPLAGIDSNQPQHF
cdr3_nt: TGTGCCATCAGTGAGCCGTTAGCAGGGATTGATAGCAATCAGCCCCAGCATTTT
v_call: TRBV10-3
j_call: TRBJ1-5
clone_size: .
d_call: .
cdr3_length: 18

cdr3_aa: CASSYSGRSGNTIYF
cdr3_nt: TGTGCCAGCAGTTACTCTGGGAGATCTGGAAACACCATATATTTT
v_call: TRBV6-5
j_call: TRBJ1-3
clone_size: .
d_call: .
cdr3_length: 15

cdr3_aa: CASSPDRFGYTF
cdr3_nt: TGTGCCAGCTCACCCGACAGGTTTGGCTACACCTTC
v_call: TRBV18
j_call: TRBJ1-2
clone_size: once
d_call: .
cdr3_length: 12

cdr3_aa: CAISEFRWDRGSYEQFF
cdr3_nt: TGTGCCATCAGTGAATTCCGATGGGACAGAGGTAGCTATGAGCAGTTCTTC
v_call: TRBV10-3
j_call: TRBJ2-1
clone_size: once
d_call: TRBD1
cdr3_length: 17

cdr3_aa: CASSEVRLTGGRTGELFF
cdr3_nt: TGTGCCAGCAGTGAAGTAAGGTTAACAGGGGGAAGGACCGGGGAGCTGTTTTTT
v_call: TRBV2
j_call: TRBJ2-2
clone_size: many
d_call: TRBD1
cdr3_length: 18

cdr3_aa: CATSRVYGGTEAFF
cdr3_nt: TGTGCCACCAGCAGAGTGTATGGGGGGACTGAAGCTTTCTTT
v_call: TRBV15
j_call: TRBJ1-1
clone_size: .
d_call: .
cdr3_length: 14

cdr3_aa: CASSQEGESGNEQFF
cdr3_nt: TGCGCCAGCAGCCAAGAAGGAGAGTCTGGGAATGAGCAGTTCTTC
v_call: TRBV4-1
j_call: TRBJ2-1
clone_size: once
d_call: .
cdr3_length: 15

cdr3_aa: CASSQGSRGQGNEKLFF
cdr3_nt: TGTGCCAGCTCACAAGGATCCCGAGGACAGGGGAATGAAAAACTGTTTTTT
v_call: TRBV18
j_call: TRBJ1-4
clone_size: .
d_call: TRBD1
cdr3_length: 17

cdr3_aa: CASSSTGAVRTEAFF
cdr3_nt: TGTGCCAGCAGCTCAACAGGGGCGGTTCGGACTGAAGCTTTCTTT
v_call: TRBV7-3
j_call: TRBJ1-1
clone_size: .
d_call: TRBD1
cdr3_length: 15